This passage covers 24 T cell receptor beta chains from one sample sequenced in a study of blood T cell repertoires in COVID-19. Only in-frame clones appear in the TCRdb table, and some are missing; sequencing was by immunoSEQ multiplex PCR. This table has under 60,000 clones, roughly 80% appearing once. Sample: peripheral blood. These receptor sequences come from a human donor in a cohort sampled during active COVID-19.

The chain employs TRBV27 and TRBJ1-2; TRBD1 aligns across 7 bases. After removal of 2 bases from V and 4 bases from J, the junction contained 1 base not matched to a gene. Germline CDR1 reads MNHEY; CDR2 reads SMNVEV (reference sequence). CDR3 length: 13 amino acids. DNA for the CDR3: TGTGCCAGCAGTTTAGGGACAGCCTATGGCTACACCTTC. As protein: CASSLGTAYGYTF.

The chain uses TRBV5-1 and TRBJ2-3, with TRBD2 identical over 10 bases. The V gene's germline CDR1 is SGHRS and CDR2 YFSETQ. Germline trimming cut 4 bases from V and 3 bases from J; bases unmatched to any gene: 11. The CDR3 covers 17 residues. The CDR3 coding sequence is TGCGCCAGCAGCGTGAGGTTAAGCGGGGGGGTAACAGATACGCAGTATTTT. Protein: CASSVRLSGGVTDTQYF.

The chain joins TRBV5-1 to TRBJ2-2; no firm D call. The ends were cut back, 1 base at V and 4 bases at J, with 5 bases in the middle. Germline CDR1 reads SGHRS; CDR2 reads YFSETQ. This CDR3 comprises 13 residues. CDR3 bases: TGCGCCAGCAGCTTGCTACCCACCGGGGAGCTGTTTTTT. Translating it yields CASSLLPTGELFF.

This chain joins TRBV2 and TRBJ2-1, with 10 bases aligning to TRBD2. Trimming took 7 bases from V and 8 from J; bases not matched to a gene: 5. This CDR3 has 13 amino acids. The germline V gene has CDR1 SNHLY and CDR2 FYNNEI. CDR3 sequence: CASNQRGGDEQFF. The CDR3, as DNA: TGTGCCAGCAACCAGCGGGGGGGCGATGAGCAGTTCTTC.

The gene calls are TRBV20-1 and TRBJ2-5; a weak D match, TRBD1 (6 bases). Germline V gives CDR1 DFQATT, CDR2 SNEGSKA (reference sequence). Trimming removed 3 bases from V and 5 bases from J, with 7 bases in between. This CDR3 is 11 amino acids long. The CDR3 sequence is CSARTGETQYF. The CDR3 DNA reads TGCAGTGCTAGGACAGGCGAGACCCAGTACTTC.

The chain uses TRBV19 and TRBJ1-2; 9 nucleotides match TRBD1. The CDR3 has 14 residues. CDR1 and CDR2 (germline): LNHDA, SQIVND (reference sequence). With V trimmed by 6 bases and J by 4 bases, 6 bases remained unmatched. The CDR3 DNA sequence: TGTGCCAGTAGCTGGGACAGGGTGGGCTATGGCTACACCTTC. Amino acid sequence: CASSWDRVGYGYTF.

J is TRBJ2-5 and V is TRBV2; TRBD2 aligns across 11 bases. Per germline, CDR1 SNHLY and CDR2 FYNNEI. The V and J ends lost 4 bases and 2 bases, in that order; junction bases with no gene match: 3. The CDR3 length is 15 residues. CDR3: CASSGASGGQETQYF. For the CDR3, the DNA is TGTGCCAGCAGTGGGGCTAGCGGGGGGCAAGAGACCCAGTACTTC.

J is TRBJ1-2 and V is TRBV6-2 or TRBV6-3; 8 bases match TRBD1. Germline-derived CDR1 and CDR2 are MNHEY and SVGEGT. Losses at the gene ends were 6 bases for V and 0 bases for J; bases not matched to a gene: 9. The CDR3 contains 16 residues. This CDR3 reads CASSPQGARTNYGYTF. CDR3 DNA: TGTGCCAGCAGCCCTCAGGGGGCCCGCACTAACTATGGCTACACCTTC.

This sequence joins TRBV5-6 and TRBJ2-1; the D is unclear. The germline gives CDR1 SGHDT, CDR2 YYEEEE. The CDR3 is made up of 14 amino acids. The germline V and J ends were trimmed by 2 bases and 3 bases, with 9 bases remaining between them. The CDR3 coding sequence is TGTGCCAGCAGCTTTCCAGGAAGCTACAATGAGCAGTTCTTC. Translation: CASSFPGSYNEQFF.

J is TRBJ2-2 and V is TRBV6-2 or TRBV6-3; 9 bases align to TRBD1. This CDR3 has 19 residues. The germline V gene encodes CDR1 MNHEY and CDR2 SVGEGT. Trimming at V came to 2 bases and at J to 1 base, leaving 11 bases not matched to a gene. For the CDR3, the DNA is TGTGCCAGCAGTTACCCTGGGACAGGGATTGGTTTGAACACCGGGGAGCTGTTTTTT. This sequence encodes CASSYPGTGIGLNTGELFF.

The chain joins TRBV6-5 to TRBJ2-1; 12 bases line up with TRBD2. This CDR3 comprises 15 residues. V shed 7 bases and J 4 bases; nucleotides not matched to a gene: 5. From germline, CDR1 is MNHEY and CDR2 SVGAGI. The CDR3 here is CASILAGGSYNEQFF. For the CDR3, the DNA is TGTGCCAGCATCCTAGCGGGGGGGTCGTACAATGAGCAGTTCTTC.

The chain recombines TRBV19 with TRBJ2-1; TRBD2 matches at 12 bases. This CDR3 region has 16 residues. Trimming at V came to 4 bases and at J to 7 bases, leaving 8 bases not matched to a gene. Germline V gives CDR1 LNHDA, CDR2 SQIVND (reference sequence). The CDR3 protein is CASSKVPSGGGNEQFF. CDR3 coding DNA: TGTGCCAGTAGTAAAGTCCCTAGCGGGGGGGGGAATGAGCAGTTCTTC.

The V and J genes are TRBV3-1 (or the pseudogene TRBV3-2) and TRBJ1-1; maybe TRBD1 (5 bases). Between the trimmed V and J ends, which lost 4 bases and 1 base, there was a span of 10 bases. The CDR3 spans 14 residues. The germline gives CDR1 LGHDT, CDR2 YNNKEL (reference sequence). The CDR3 DNA reads as TGTGCCAGCAGCCCTTTCGGGGGGAACACTGAAGCTTTCTTT. It encodes CASSPFGGNTEAFF.

CDR3 region: CASSSPRDRPNTGELFF. CDR3 nucleotides: TGTGCCAGCAGTTCACCCCGGGACAGGCCTAACACCGGGGAGCTGTTTTTT. This rearrangement joins TRBV27 to TRBJ2-2; TRBD1 matches at 8 bases. Per germline, CDR1 MNHEY and CDR2 SMNVEV (reference sequence). This CDR3 contains 17 residues. V lost 4 bases to trimming and J lost 2 bases; unmatched junction nucleotides: 9.

The rearrangement links TRBV11-3 to TRBJ2-1; TRBD2 matches 7 bases. V lost 6 bases and J lost 3; bases outside the gene matches: 2. This CDR3 has 13 residues. The germline gives CDR1 SGHNT, CDR2 YENEEA. The CDR3 DNA follows: TGTGCCAGCAGTTCGGGGGGCTACAATGAGCAGTTCTTC. Its translation: CASSSGGYNEQFF.

J is TRBJ2-2 and V is TRBV3-1 (or the pseudogene TRBV3-2); weak D call: TRBD2 (7 bases). V was clipped by 1 base and J by 7 bases, with 13 bases between them. CDR1 and CDR2 (germline): LGHDT, YNNKEL (reference sequence). This CDR3 is 15 amino acids long. The CDR3, as DNA: TGTGCCAGCAGCCAAGTCGCGGGGGCTGGCGGGGAGCTGTTTTTT. This encodes CASSQVAGAGGELFF.

V usage is TRBV10-1 and J usage is TRBJ2-1, with TRBD1 matching over 9 bases. The junction had 8 bases not matched to a gene; V was cut back by 10 bases and J by 7 bases. The CDR3 contains 13 residues. Looked up from germline, CDR1 is WNHNN and CDR2 is SYGVQD (reference sequence). The DNA of the CDR3 is TGCGCCACCGGTCGGGACAGGGTAAATGAGCAGTTCTTC. It codes for CATGRDRVNEQFF.

Only one count was recorded for this clone. The rearrangement uses TRBV7-9 and TRBJ2-2; the D gene is possibly TRBD2 (6 bases). The germline V gene encodes CDR1 SEHNR and CDR2 FQNEAQ (reference sequence). The CDR3 length is 16 residues. Trimming shortened V by 3 bases and J by 4 bases, and 15 bases separated the two germline ends. The CDR3 DNA is TGTGCCAGCAGCTTGGCCGGGGGTTCGGGCACCGGGGAGCTGTTTTTT. Its protein is CASSLAGGSGTGELFF.

This clone showed up just a few times. V gene TRBV30 combines with J gene TRBJ2-2, with TRBD1 matching over 10 bases. The V and J ends lost 4 bases and 6 bases, in that order; junction bases with no gene match: 11. Germline V gene sequence: CDR1 GTSNPN, CDR2 SVGIG (reference sequence). CDR3 length: 16 residues. CDR3 sequence: CAWTPPRGTGAGELFF. Here the CDR3 DNA reads TGTGCCTGGACCCCCCCCCGGGGGACAGGGGCCGGGGAGCTGTTTTTT.

The DNA for the CDR3 is TGCGCCAGCAGCTTGGGTTCTCGGGGGGCGGGTAATTCACCCCTCCACTTT. Protein product: CASSLGSRGAGNSPLHF. V and J are TRBV5-1 and TRBJ1-6, with a possible D match to TRBD1 (6 bases). Trimming took off 0 bases at V and 6 bases at J, with 16 bases between the two ends. This CDR3 region has 17 residues. Germline V lookup: CDR1 SGHRS, CDR2 YFSETQ.

The chain is built from TRBV6-4 and TRBJ1-1; D gene unclear. The germline V and J ends were trimmed by 3 bases and 1 base, with 15 bases remaining between them. The CDR3 has 16 residues. CDR1 and CDR2 from the germline V gene are MRHNA and SNTAGT. The CDR3 loop reads CASSESWPAPNTEAFF. CDR3 nucleotide sequence: TGTGCCAGCAGTGAATCCTGGCCCGCCCCGAACACTGAAGCTTTCTTT.

The V gene is TRBV7-2, the J gene TRBJ2-1, with D maybe TRBD2 (6 bases). CDR1 is SGHTA, CDR2 FQGNSA, per germline. Trimming took 3 bases from V and 8 from J, leaving 11 bases between them. The CDR3 loop spans 13 amino acids. CDR3 loop: CASSFAGRYEQFF. DNA of the CDR3: TGTGCCAGCAGCTTCGCAGGGAGGTATGAGCAGTTCTTC.

This chain connects TRBV5-5 to TRBJ2-5; TRBD2 aligns across 11 bases. This CDR3 has 15 amino acids. CDR1 is SGHKS, CDR2 YYEKEE, per germline (reference sequence). The V segment lost 7 bases and the J segment 6 bases; nucleotides outside the gene matches: 11. The CDR3 nucleotides read TGTGCCAGCTACCGGCCCGGGACTAGCGGCCAGACCCAGTACTTC. As protein: CASYRPGTSGQTQYF.

J is TRBJ2-2 and V is TRBV5-1; TRBD2 aligns across 7 bases. There are 16 residues in the CDR3. Germline V CDR1 and CDR2: SGHRS, YFSETQ. V was pared by 0 bases and J by 2 bases, with 4 bases of the junction left unmatched. The CDR3 loop reads CASSLVLAANTGELFF. For the CDR3, the DNA is TGCGCCAGCAGCTTGGTTCTAGCGGCAAACACCGGGGAGCTGTTTTTT.